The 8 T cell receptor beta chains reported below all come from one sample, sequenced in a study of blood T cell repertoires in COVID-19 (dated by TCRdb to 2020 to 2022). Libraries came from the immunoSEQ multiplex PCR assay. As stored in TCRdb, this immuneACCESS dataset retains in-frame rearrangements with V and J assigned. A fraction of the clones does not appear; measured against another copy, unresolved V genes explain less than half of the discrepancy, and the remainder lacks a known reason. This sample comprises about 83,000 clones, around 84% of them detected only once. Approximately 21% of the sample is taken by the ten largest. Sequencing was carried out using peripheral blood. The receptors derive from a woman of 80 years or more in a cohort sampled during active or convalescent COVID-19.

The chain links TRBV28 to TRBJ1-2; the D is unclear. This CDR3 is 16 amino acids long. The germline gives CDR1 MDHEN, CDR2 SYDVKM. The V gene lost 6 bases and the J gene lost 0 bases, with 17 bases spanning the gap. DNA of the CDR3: TGTGCCAGCAGCATAGAGCTACTCTATTCTAACTATGGCTACACCTTC. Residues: CASSIELLYSNYGYTF.

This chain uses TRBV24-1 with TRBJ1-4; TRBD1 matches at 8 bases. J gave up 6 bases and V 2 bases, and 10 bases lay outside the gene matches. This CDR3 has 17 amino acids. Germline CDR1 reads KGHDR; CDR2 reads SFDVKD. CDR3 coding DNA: TGTGCCACCAGTGATTCACCGACCGGGACAGGTTATGAAAAACTGTTTTTT. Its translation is CATSDSPTGTGYEKLFF.

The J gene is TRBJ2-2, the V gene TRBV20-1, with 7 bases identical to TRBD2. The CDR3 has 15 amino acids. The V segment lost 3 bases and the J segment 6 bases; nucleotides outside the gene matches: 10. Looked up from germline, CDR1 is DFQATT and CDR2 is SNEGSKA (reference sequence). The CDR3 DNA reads TGCAGTGCTAGTATGTCTAGCGGTCCCGCCGGGGAGCTGTTTTTT. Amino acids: CSASMSSGPAGELFF.

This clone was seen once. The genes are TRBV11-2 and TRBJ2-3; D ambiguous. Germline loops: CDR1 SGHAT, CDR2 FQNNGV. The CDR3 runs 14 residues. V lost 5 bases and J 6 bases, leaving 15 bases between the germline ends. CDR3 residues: CASSPPELTDTQYF. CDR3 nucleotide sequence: TGTGCCAGCAGCCCCCCCGAGCTCACGGATACGCAGTATTTT.

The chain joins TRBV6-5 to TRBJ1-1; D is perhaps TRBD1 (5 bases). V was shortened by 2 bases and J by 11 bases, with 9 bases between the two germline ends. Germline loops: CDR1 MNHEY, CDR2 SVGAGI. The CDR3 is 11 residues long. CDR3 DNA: TGTGCCAGCAGTTACGGGGCTGGGGCTTTCTTT. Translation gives CASSYGAGAFF.

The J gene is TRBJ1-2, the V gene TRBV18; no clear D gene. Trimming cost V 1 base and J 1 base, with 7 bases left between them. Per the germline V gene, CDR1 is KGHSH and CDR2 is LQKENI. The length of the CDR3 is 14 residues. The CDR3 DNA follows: TGTGCCAGCTCACCACTCCAGGATAACTATGGCTACACCTTC. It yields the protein CASSPLQDNYGYTF.

The CDR3 here is CSASRPGRRKDSPLHF. The CDR3 DNA follows: TGCAGTGCTAGTAGGCCAGGGAGGCGTAAGGATTCACCCCTCCACTTT. The V call is TRBV20-1, the J call TRBJ1-6, with D possibly matching TRBD1 (5 bases). In germline, CDR1 is DFQATT, CDR2 SNEGSKA (reference sequence). The CDR3 sequence is 16 residues long. V lost 3 bases and J lost 8, with 20 bases in between.

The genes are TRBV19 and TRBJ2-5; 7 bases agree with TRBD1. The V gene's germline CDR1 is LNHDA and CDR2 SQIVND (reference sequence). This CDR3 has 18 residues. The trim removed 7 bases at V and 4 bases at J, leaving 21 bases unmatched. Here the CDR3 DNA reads TGTGCCAGTACCATCGTGGACAGGCCATACGACCGGGGAGAGACCCAGTACTTC. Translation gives CASTIVDRPYDRGETQYF.